This T cell receptor beta chain came from a study of somatic mutations in cytotoxic T cells in rheumatoid arthritis (TCRdb year 2017). Regarding the research as a whole: Patient peripheral blood (about 30 ml EDTA) was drawn right after diagnosis and before any treatment started. For about 60 rheumatoid arthritis patients and some 21 healthy controls, TCRB deep sequencing was carried out. Some V beta antibody-stained T-cell populations were flow-sorted on a FACSAria II or Sony SH800 at nearly 100% purity, and sorted V beta1+ cells also underwent TCRB sequencing. In newly diagnosed rheumatoid arthritis without treatment, the study examined if expanded CD8+ T-cell clones harbor somatic mutations, relying on TCRB deep sequencing to characterize clonality. Patient and control groups had essentially identical median ages. Points the paper makes about the study in general: It was unknown which antigens the expanded CD8+ clones targeted, and their absence from virus-specific databases did not exclude viral specificity. No adjustment for multiple comparisons was made for the slight TRBV07 underrepresentation in patients. An increase of CD8+ clonality with age was seen in patients (Spearman r ≈ 0.46) but not in healthy controls. CD8+ T-cell clonality in rheumatoid arthritis patients was not significantly different from that in age-matched healthy controls. The largest CD8+ clone made up more than 20% of CD8+ cells in about an eighth of the 65 patients, and blood and synovial fluid shared several identical CD8+ TCRB sequences.

A note on this clone: Its cognate antigen has yet to be identified. Base quality data are lacking; no much larger clone is found one base away.

Genomic DNA underwent TCRB CDR3 sequencing using the immunoSEQ assay. In the original analysis: Published virus-specific TCRB sequences were compared with patient CD8+ clones larger than 1%, and only a few matches were found. Nothing other than productive TCRB rearrangements was included in the analyses. Defining a clone by its unique TCRB CDR3 sequence, the study calculated clonality as a productive clonality index derived from Shannon entropy. Repertoire overlap between two samples was calculated from the template counts of each clone relative to total templates per sample. V-gene usage measured by flow cytometry correlated with TCRB sequencing V-gene usage, with a Spearman r of less than 0.65. TCRdb re-hosts the immuneACCESS table, in-frame sequences only. Its copies lack some clones; in the studies checked, an unresolved V gene accounts for under half of them, and the cause for the rest is not known. V, J and clone size derive from that table, while D and trimming were established from the DNA sequence. This sample holds 2,000 to 2,500 clones; about four fifths were observed only once. Approximately 41% of the sample is held by the ten biggest clonotypes.

CD4+ and CD8+ cells were isolated by positive magnetic bead selection on an AutoMACS, and purity was checked by flow cytometry. A TCR V beta antibody panel was used in flow cytometry to screen first for clonal expansions, which were then characterized by TCRB deep sequencing of sorted CD8+ fractions. Peripheral blood mononuclear cells were obtained using density gradient separation with Ficoll-Paque PLUS. DNA was extracted from CD4-enriched, CD8-enriched or PBMC samples with Nucleospin Tissue or Tissue XS kits and quantified with a Qubit 2.0 fluorometer. Germline trimming: 4 bases from V, 0 bases from J; junction bases outside gene matches: 6. CDR3 length: 18 amino acids, cysteine to phenylalanine. Kept here is only the CDR3 DNA, which spans 54 bases and is read in frame from base 1. For CDR1 and CDR2, the germline V gene lists MGHRA and YSYEKL.

Sequencing used CD8+ T cells sorted from blood. Rearrangement joined TRBV4-1 to TRBJ2-3, and TRBD2 aligns with 14 junction nucleotides. This sequence originates from an adult with rheumatoid arthritis. The DNA sequence is given as TGCGCCAGCAGCCCTAGGACTAGCGGGGGGCCGAGCACAGATACGCAGTATTTT. Translated, this is CASSPRTSGGPSTDTQYF.